This T cell receptor (beta chain) appears in the sequencing data of a study of identical twins. Germline-derived CDR1 and CDR2 are MGHRA and YSYEKL. The CDR3 has 17 amino acids. Template switching supplied a universal primer site; unique molecular identifiers were carried on the cDNA. TCRdb fed the 5' RACE reads into MiXCR, producing one record per CDR3 protein. The sample records 300,000 to 350,000 distinct CDR3 sequences, 9% to 15% being singletons. Regarding this clonotype: No antigen is known for it. Being one base from a much bigger clone, this may be a read error.

Study-wide findings and caveats: Modeled out-of-frame TCR alpha sharing in monozygotic twins fell below observed levels. Memory repertoires showed no such pattern, whereas abundant cord blood beta clonotypes carried fewer insertions.

A further study also used this sample, focusing on yellow fever vaccine responses in identical twins.

This chain connects TRBV4-1 to TRBJ2-3; 9 nucleotides align to TRBD2. The TCR was taken from a woman younger than 30 in good health. Input material: CD8+ T cells sorted from blood. The CDR3, as DNA: TGCGCCAGCGGCCAATCCCTTCCGCGGGGGGGCCAAGATACGCAGTATTTT. The encoded protein is CASGQSLPRGGQDTQYF.